The 10 T cell receptor beta chains in this list originate from one sample, sequenced in a study of blood T cells in healthy people across ages. Primed by a sample-barcoded 5' primer and a J-beta primer mix, a second PCR proceeded for about 7 to 11 cycles. TCRdb analysed the 5' RACE reads with MiXCR anew, one entry per CDR3 protein. The sample includes fewer than 1.5 million distinct CDR3 sequences, 42% of them seen just once. Sequenced material: blood. The receptor source for this set is a woman in her late teens or twenties in good health.

The CDR3 region has the DNA TGTGCCAGCAGCCCCCCCACTTTAGGGGGAGGGCCCTCCTACAATGAGCAGTACTTC. As protein: CASSPPTLGGGPSYNEQYF. The chain links TRBV12-3 or TRBV12-4 to TRBJ2-1, with TRBD2 as a possible D gene (7 bases). The closer fit of TRBJ2-7 to the DNA end suggests the J call may be wrong. The CDR3 consists of 19 residues.

Concerning this clonotype: Possible read error: a much larger clone is one base away. CDR3 region: CSSSDSAGESTDTQYF. In DNA, the CDR3 is TGTTCCAGCAGTGACTCAGCCGGGGAGAGCACAGATACGCAGTATTTT. The chain has TRBV6-4 and TRBJ2-3, with D possibly matching TRBD2 (5 bases). Germline-derived CDR1 and CDR2 are MRHNA and SNTAGT. The CDR3 extends over 16 amino acids.

This chain connects TRBV20-1 to TRBJ1-1, with TRBD1 matching 7 bases. This CDR3 contains 14 residues. After removal of 6 bases from V and 2 bases from J, the junction contained 9 bases not matched to a gene. Germline V gene data show CDR1 as DFQATT and CDR2 as SNEGSKA (reference sequence). The CDR3 bases are TGCAGTGCCAGGGGGGGACAGACCAACACTGAAGCTTTCTTT. Amino acid sequence: CSARGGQTNTEAFF.

This chain connects TRBV6-6 to TRBJ1-2; 8 nucleotides line up with TRBD1. Germline CDR1 MNHNY, CDR2 SVGAGI (reference sequence). Trimming removed 5 bases from V and 6 bases from J; junction bases left unmatched: 11. The CDR3 length is 15 residues. The CDR3 bases are TGTGCCAGCAGTAACCCGGGACAGGTTATCGATGGCTACACCTTC. Its protein is CASSNPGQVIDGYTF.

This clonotype was counted ten times or more. This sequence joins TRBV10-3 and TRBJ2-5, with no clear D. The V end was cut by 4 bases, the J end by 6 bases, with 18 bases between. Germline loops: CDR1 ENHRY, CDR2 SYGVKD. CDR3 length: 15 amino acids. This CDR3 reads CAISAALVGSQTQYF. The CDR3 region has the DNA TGTGCCATCAGTGCTGCCCTAGTAGGGTCCCAGACCCAGTACTTC.

This chain connects TRBV2 to TRBJ2-3; D gene uncertain. The CDR3 spans 15 residues. CDR1 is SNHLY and CDR2 is FYNNEI in the germline V gene. Trimming pared 4 bases from V and 0 bases from J, leaving 11 bases between. In DNA form, the CDR3 reads TGTGCCAGCAGTGGCAGGTCCTTTAGCACAGATACGCAGTATTTT. This translates into CASSGRSFSTDTQYF.

The chain's CDR3 is CAIGGGPSNQPQHF. CDR3 DNA: TGTGCGATTGGGGGGGGACCTAGCAATCAGCCCCAGCATTTT. This rearrangement joins TRBV2 to TRBJ1-5, with a tentative D call TRBD1 (5 bases). Germline lookup yields CDR1 SNHLY and CDR2 FYNNEI. This CDR3 comprises 14 residues. The full variable domain, in which reference TRBV2 and TRBJ1-5 provide the parts outside the CDR3, is EPEVTQTPSHQVTQMGQEVILRCVPISNHLYFYWYRQILGQKVEFLVSFYNNEISEKSEIFDDQFSVERPDGSNFTLKIRSTKLEDSAMYFCAIGGGPSNQPQHFGDGTRLSIL.

To note about this clonotype: An end of the junction does not agree with germline; a read error may underlie this. The chain employs TRBV9 and TRBJ2-1; 9 bases are a match to TRBD2. The CDR3 is 15 residues long. Germline CDR1 is SGDLS and CDR2 is YYNGEE. The CDR3 reads CACSLGGRAGNEQFF. The CDR3, as DNA: TGTGCCTGCAGCCTGGGCGGGAGGGCCGGGAATGAGCAGTTCTTC.

The V call is TRBV12-3 or TRBV12-4, the J call TRBJ1-2; 11 bases line up with TRBD1. V dropped 1 base and J dropped 4; count of bases not matched to a gene: 2. CDR3 size: 15 residues. The CDR3 DNA follows: TGTGCCAGCAGTTTAGGGGACAGGGGGATCTATGGCTACACCTTC. It is translated as CASSLGDRGIYGYTF.

V gene TRBV10-3 combines with J gene TRBJ1-1; D call uncertain. Germline V gene data show CDR1 as ENHRY and CDR2 as SYGVKD. V gave up 0 bases and J gave up 8 bases, with 7 bases separating them. The CDR3 contains 12 residues. CDR3 region: CAISESGGEAFF. DNA of the CDR3: TGTGCCATCAGTGAGTCGGGTGGGGAAGCTTTCTTT.